The rows below give T cell receptor beta chains drawn from one sample of a study of radiotherapy plus CTLA-4 blockade in lung cancer. Profiled with immunoSEQ multiplex PCR; TCRdb holds only in-frame clones, not every one. The profile shows 70,000 to 100,000 clones, roughly 86% of them singletons. The sequencing used peripheral blood, collected from a patient treated with radiotherapy plus ipilimumab. Source of these receptors: a human donor with non-small cell lung cancer who had a partial response to radiotherapy plus ipilimumab. CDR3s include the opening cysteine and the closing phenylalanine or tryptophan. A D gene is named only where the DNA matches it firmly. The size field is filled for only some rows; it gives once, few, many or a size class.

j_gene	v_gene	len	d_gene	abundance	CDR3nt	CDR3aa
TRBJ2-3	TRBV28	15	TRBD2	-	TGTGCCAGCAGTTTACTAGCGGGCCGCACAGATACGCAGTATTTT	CASSLLAGRTDTQYF
TRBJ2-2	TRBV7-2	16	TRBD2	once	TGTGCCAGCAGCGGTTGGACTAGCGGAAACACCGGGGAGCTGTTTTTT	CASSGWTSGNTGELFF
TRBJ1-6	TRBV2	14	TRBD1	once	TGTGCCAGGACGACAGGGGGTATGGGTTCACCCCTCCACTTT	CARTTGGMGSPLHF
TRBJ1-3	TRBV5-4	13	-	-	TGTGCCAGCAGCCGGTCCGGGGGAAACACCATATATTTT	CASSRSGGNTIYF
TRBJ2-1	TRBV9	16	-	-	TGTGCCAGCAGCGTAGGGGCGCTTAGCTCCTACAATGAGCAGTTCTTC	CASSVGALSSYNEQFF
TRBJ1-1	TRBV4-3	17	TRBD1	-	TGCGCCAGCAGCCAAGGGCTGACCGGGACAGGGAAGACTGAAGCTTTCTTT	CASSQGLTGTGKTEAFF
TRBJ1-5	TRBV28	15	-	-	TGTGCCAGCATGACCCCTAGATCTAGCAATCAGCCCCAGCATTTT	CASMTPRSSNQPQHF
TRBJ2-1	TRBV29-1	17	TRBD2	-	TGCAGCGTTGAAGGGCCCCCCAGCGGGAGGGCCTACAATGAGCAGTTCTTC	CSVEGPPSGRAYNEQFF
TRBJ2-1	TRBV6-5	15	TRBD1	once	TGTGCCAGCAGCCCCTCATCCGGGACAGTAAATGAGCAGTTCTTC	CASSPSSGTVNEQFF
TRBJ2-1	TRBV19	14	TRBD1	-	TGTGCCAGTAGTACTGGGACAGGGCCCAATGAGCAGTTCTTC	CASSTGTGPNEQFF
TRBJ1-5	TRBV2	15	TRBD1	-	TGTGCCAGCAGCCACCGGGACAGGGTTATTCAGCCCCAGCATTTT	CASSHRDRVIQPQHF
TRBJ1-5	TRBV5-1	14	TRBD1	-	TGCGCCAGCAGCCTATCGACAGGGAATCAGCCCCAGCATTTT	CASSLSTGNQPQHF
TRBJ2-5	TRBV7-6	15	TRBD1	-	TGTGCCAGCAGCCCCCGACAGGGGAGACAAGAGACCCAGTACTTC	CASSPRQGRQETQYF